Listed here are 18 T cell receptor beta chains from one sample, sequenced in a study of blood T cell repertoires in COVID-19. Sequenced by immunoSEQ multiplex PCR; TCRdb stores in-frame clones only, minus some. The sample gives 290,000 or so clones, 75% to 95% of which show up once; around 1.1% is in the top ten. Sequencing was done on a sample of PBMCs or T cells enriched from blood (not recorded which). These receptors were taken from a woman aged 25 to 45 who had recovered from COVID-19.

J is TRBJ2-1 and V is TRBV29-1, with 9 bases lining up with TRBD2. CDR3 length: 14 residues. Germline values: CDR1 SQVTM, CDR2 ANQGSEA. J lost 2 bases, V lost 7 bases, and 6 bases had no gene match. Here the CDR3 DNA reads TGCAGCGCGCTTGCGGGAGGGCCCTACAATGAGCAGTTCTTC. Protein sequence: CSALAGGPYNEQFF.

Only one count was recorded for this clone. The genes are TRBV7-2 and TRBJ2-2; TRBD2 matches 9 bases. Unmatched junction bases numbered 5, after V lost 6 bases and J lost 0 bases. Germline CDR1 and CDR2: SGHTA and FQGNSA. The CDR3 runs to 16 residues. The CDR3 DNA reads TGTGCCAGCAGTTACCAGCGGGGGGCGAACACCGGGGAGCTGTTTTTT. Its translation is CASSYQRGANTGELFF.

The chain links TRBV23-1 to TRBJ2-1, with 15 bases matching TRBD2. TRBV23-1 carries the ORF label, with uncertain function. The CDR3 runs 21 residues. V lost 3 bases and J lost 4; bases outside the gene matches: 16. CDR3 sequence reads: CASSHLKIGLAGGRSYNEQFF. The CDR3 nucleotides read TGCGCCAGCAGTCATCTGAAGATCGGACTAGCGGGAGGGCGGAGTTACAATGAGCAGTTCTTC.

The chain has TRBV10-2 and TRBJ2-5, with D perhaps matching TRBD2 (6 bases). This CDR3 has 14 residues. V dropped 4 bases and J dropped 3 bases, with 12 bases sitting between them. The germline gives CDR1 WSHSY, CDR2 SAAADI. In nucleotides, the CDR3 is TGCGCCAGCAGTGTCGGGGGAAACAAAGAGACCCAGTACTTC. Translated, it gives CASSVGGNKETQYF.

The CDR3 DNA sequence: TGTGCCAGCAGCCCGGGGGGGGGCGAATACACTGAAGCTTTCTTT. It is translated as CASSPGGGEYTEAFF. J is TRBJ1-1 and V is TRBV7-8; D perhaps matches TRBD1 (6 bases). The CDR3 runs to 15 residues. V lost 5 bases to trimming and J lost 3 bases, with 16 bases between them. Germline loops: CDR1 SGHVS, CDR2 FQNEAQ.

This clone has just one count. The CDR3 bases are TGTGCCAGCTCACAAGCCCCGACAGGGGCAGAGACCCAGTACTTC. Protein sequence: CASSQAPTGAETQYF. The chain recombines TRBV18 with TRBJ2-5; TRBD1 matches 8 bases. V trimming: 4 bases; J trimming: 4 bases; junction bases outside the gene matches: 8. The CDR3 is 15 amino acids. Germline lookup yields CDR1 KGHSH and CDR2 LQKENI.

The chain combines TRBV19 with TRBJ1-2; tentative D call: TRBD1 (5 bases). Germline CDR1 LNHDA, CDR2 SQIVND (reference sequence). V lost 2 bases, J lost 0 bases, and 13 bases lay in between. CDR3 length: 16 residues. The CDR3 loop reads CASSISGRAANYGYTF. DNA of the CDR3: TGTGCCAGTAGTATAAGTGGCAGGGCGGCTAACTATGGCTACACCTTC.

This clone was seen a single time. The chain links TRBV19 to TRBJ1-2; D unresolved. The V gene lost 1 base and the J gene lost 8 bases, with 8 bases spanning the gap. The CDR3 has 12 amino acids. Germline V gene data show CDR1 as LNHDA and CDR2 as SQIVND (reference sequence). CDR3 protein: CASSIGESGYTF. The CDR3 DNA sequence: TGTGCCAGTAGTATAGGGGAGAGCGGCTACACCTTC.

The chain recombines TRBV24-1 with TRBJ2-2, with 9 nucleotides matching TRBD1. J lost 4 bases, V lost 0 bases, and 20 bases had no gene match. The CDR3 has 22 amino acids. Germline-derived CDR1 and CDR2 are KGHDR and SFDVKD. The CDR3 DNA is TGTGCCACCAGTGATTTGACCGTCAAAACCGGGACAGGGCCCTCGGTCACCGGGGAGCTGTTTTTT. The encoded protein is CATSDLTVKTGTGPSVTGELFF.

This clone was seen once. This sequence joins TRBV3-1 (or the pseudogene TRBV3-2) and TRBJ2-3; TRBD2 matches at 10 bases. The CDR3 runs 17 residues. The germline CDR1 and CDR2 sequences are LGHDT and YNNKEL (reference sequence). V lost 4 bases, J lost 6 bases, and 13 bases stayed unmatched. The CDR3 DNA is TGTGCCAGCAGCCGGTTAAGCTCAGCGGGAGGGCCCGATACGCAGTATTTT. This translates into CASSRLSSAGGPDTQYF.

A few counts support this clone. The chain uses TRBV7-3 and TRBJ1-5, with a possible D match to TRBD1 (5 bases). Trimming stripped 1 base from V and 6 bases from J, with 13 bases between. This CDR3 contains 15 residues. Germline CDR1 reads SGHTA; CDR2 reads FQGTGA. CDR3 loop: CASSLKIRGPQPQHF. Here the CDR3 DNA reads TGTGCCAGCAGCTTAAAAATTAGGGGTCCTCAGCCCCAGCATTTT.

The chain is built from TRBV3-1 (or the pseudogene TRBV3-2) and TRBJ1-2; tentative D call: TRBD1 (6 bases). Looked up from germline, CDR1 is LGHDT and CDR2 is YNNKEL (reference sequence). Trimming took off 0 bases at V and 6 bases at J, with 11 bases between the two ends. This CDR3 is 14 amino acids long. This chain's CDR3 is CASSQEPSGDGYTF. CDR3 sequence (DNA): TGTGCCAGCAGCCAAGAGCCCTCAGGGGATGGCTACACCTTC.

The CDR3 here is CASSSLTGGGITGELFF. The CDR3, as DNA: TGTGCCAGCAGTTCCTTGACAGGGGGCGGTATCACCGGGGAGCTGTTTTTT. The chain employs TRBV28 and TRBJ2-2; 10 bases align to TRBD1. Germline CDR1 MDHEN, CDR2 SYDVKM. V was clipped by 4 bases and J by 4 bases; unmatched bases: 9. There are 17 residues in the CDR3.

The chain joins TRBV2 to TRBJ2-7; D is perhaps TRBD2 (6 bases). The V end was cut by 6 bases, the J end by 3 bases, with 12 bases between. Germline CDR1 SNHLY, CDR2 FYNNEI. There are 13 residues in the CDR3. The CDR3 nucleotides are TGTGCCAGCAGCTTGGACTATAACTACGAGCAGTACTTC. Residues: CASSLDYNYEQYF.

The chain is built from TRBV4-1 and TRBJ1-6, with D possibly TRBD1 on 6 matching bases. Trimming stripped 1 base from V and 10 bases from J, with 20 bases between. CDR3 length: 17 residues. Germline CDR1 reads MGHRA; CDR2 reads YSYEKL. The CDR3 nucleotides read TGCGCCAGCAGCCAAGTAGTGGGGGCAGGGAAAGGCTCACCCCTCCACTTT. Its translation is CASSQVVGAGKGSPLHF.

The gene calls are TRBV7-2 and TRBJ2-3; 8 nucleotides match TRBD2. The V gene's germline CDR1 is SGHTA and CDR2 FQGNSA. V shed 3 bases and J 2 bases; nucleotides not matched to a gene: 4. This CDR3 is built from 15 residues. DNA for the CDR3: TGTGCCAGCAGCTTCCAGCGGGGGTCCACAGATACGCAGTATTTT. Translation: CASSFQRGSTDTQYF.

The chain couples TRBV7-2 to TRBJ2-3, with a possible D match to TRBD2 (6 bases). V lost 10 bases, J lost 1 base, and 15 bases lay in between. The CDR3 has 14 residues. CDR1 SGHTA and CDR2 FQGNSA come from the germline V gene. DNA of the CDR3: TGTGCCACCGCCCCCGGGAGCGGCACAGATACGCAGTATTTT. Encoded protein: CATAPGSGTDTQYF.

The chain couples TRBV9 to TRBJ2-1; D gene ambiguous. The germline V gene encodes CDR1 SGDLS and CDR2 YYNGEE. The CDR3 runs to 15 residues. Trimming shortened V by 0 bases and J by 5 bases, and 12 bases separated the two germline ends. CDR3 in amino acids: CASSVGQVADNEQFF. The CDR3 DNA reads TGTGCCAGCAGCGTAGGGCAGGTTGCCGACAATGAGCAGTTCTTC.